This T cell receptor (beta chain) was captured in a study of shared clonotypes between healthy human individuals. Here immunoSEQ multiplex PCR was the method, and the copy in TCRdb shows in-frame clones only, minus some. The repertoire has 2 million to 3 million clones, 93% of them found once; the top ten carry roughly 0.39%. Germline assignment: CDR1 SGHNT and CDR2 YENEEA. V was shortened by 5 bases and J by 1 base, with 10 bases between the two germline ends. The CDR3 consists of 14 residues. The clonotype was recovered from a man in his late teens or twenties in good health. Some clones in this sample may be carry-over from other donors' samples. The V and J genes are TRBV11-3 and TRBJ2-3; D ambiguous. The source material was naive CD4+ T cells from PBMCs. Subset denoted: CD45RA+ positively selected. CDR3 bases: TGTGCCAGCAGCCGTAGTTGGGGCACAGATACGCAGTATTTT. Residues: CASSRSWGTDTQYF.